These 9 T cell receptor beta chains were sequenced from one sample in a study of blood T cell repertoires in COVID-19. Assay: immunoSEQ multiplex PCR; the TCRdb copy retains only in-frame clones and omits some. There are about 130,000 clones in the sample; around 80% occur only once, and 6% lies in the top ten. The sequenced material came from PBMCs or T cells enriched from blood (not recorded which). The receptors stem from a woman aged 45-59 years who had recovered from COVID-19.

In DNA form, the CDR3 reads TGTGCCAGTATCCCGGCGGGACCCTCGAGTGGAAACACCATATATTTT. Its translation is CASIPAGPSSGNTIYF. V gene TRBV19 combines with J gene TRBJ1-3, with a weak D call TRBD1 (5 bases). Trimming cost V 7 bases and J 3 bases, with 19 bases left between them. The CDR3 covers 16 residues. The germline V gene encodes CDR1 LNHDA and CDR2 SQIVND (reference sequence).

This clone was picked up a small number of times. The chain has TRBV6-5 and TRBJ2-7; no clear D. The CDR3 runs 12 residues. Germline V gives CDR1 MNHEY, CDR2 SVGAGI. V lost 1 base and J lost 4, with 5 bases in between. The CDR3 sequence is CASSYYGYEQYF. Written as DNA, the CDR3 is TGTGCCAGCAGTTACTACGGTTACGAGCAGTACTTC.

This chain joins TRBV5-1 and TRBJ1-1; TRBD1 matches at 12 bases. Losses at the gene ends were 2 bases for V and 3 bases for J; bases not matched to a gene: 14. CDR1 and CDR2 (germline): SGHRS, YFSETQ. This CDR3 has 19 residues. CDR3 region: CASSFSGTGGVFLDTEAFF. The CDR3 DNA is TGCGCCAGCAGCTTTAGCGGGACAGGGGGCGTTTTTTTGGACACTGAAGCTTTCTTT.

V gene TRBV10-2 combines with J gene TRBJ2-1, with 8 bases that match TRBD2. There are 15 residues in the CDR3. V was clipped by 8 bases and J by 9 bases; unmatched bases: 15. CDR1 and CDR2 (germline): WSHSY, SAAADI. CDR3 amino acids: CASAETGGAGSEQFF. In DNA, the CDR3 is TGCGCCAGCGCCGAGACGGGGGGGGCCGGTAGTGAGCAGTTCTTC.

The CDR3: CASSYGEGVGGELFF. The CDR3 DNA is TGTGCCAGCAGTTACGGAGAGGGAGTAGGCGGGGAGCTGTTTTTT. The V and J genes are TRBV2 and TRBJ2-2; TRBD2 might be the D (5 bases). CDR1 is SNHLY and CDR2 is FYNNEI in the germline V gene. Trimming took 5 bases from V and 7 from J, leaving 17 bases between them. The CDR3 spans 15 residues.

This chain uses TRBV4-2 with TRBJ2-3; 13 bases are a match to TRBD2. This CDR3 has 19 amino acids. Germline V gene data show CDR1 as LGHNA and CDR2 as YNFKEQ. The V segment lost 1 base and the J segment 1 base; nucleotides outside the gene matches: 8. The DNA of the CDR3 is TGTGCCAGCAGCCAAGGTGCACTAGCGGGGGGGCCTGGCACAGATACGCAGTATTTT. It encodes CASSQGALAGGPGTDTQYF.

V gene TRBV10-3 combines with J gene TRBJ1-2; the match to TRBD1 covers 7 bases. This CDR3 has 14 residues. The V gene end was trimmed by 5 bases and the J gene end by 3 bases; junction bases not matched to a gene: 6. CDR1 and CDR2 from the germline V gene are ENHRY and SYGVKD. The CDR3 sequence: CAISKQGSDYGYTF. DNA of the CDR3: TGTGCCATCAGTAAACAGGGGTCGGACTATGGCTACACCTTC.

This clone has a handful of counts. The chain carries TRBV28 and TRBJ2-4; tentative D call: TRBD2 (5 bases). The CDR3 consists of 14 residues. V was trimmed by 4 bases and J by 1 base, leaving 8 bases between them. Germline CDR1 MDHEN, CDR2 SYDVKM. The CDR3, as DNA: TGTGCCAGCAGTTCTCCGGGGGCCAAAAACATTCAGTACTTC. As protein: CASSSPGAKNIQYF.

This chain links TRBV7-2 with TRBJ1-2; D possibly corresponds to TRBD1 (5 bases). This CDR3 contains 14 residues. CDR1 is SGHTA and CDR2 is FQGNSA in the germline V gene. V was pared by 5 bases and J by 6 bases, with 16 bases between. In nucleotides, the CDR3 is TGTGCCAGCAGCCGGGGGGGTGTTGTTGATGGCTACACCTTC. It encodes CASSRGGVVDGYTF.